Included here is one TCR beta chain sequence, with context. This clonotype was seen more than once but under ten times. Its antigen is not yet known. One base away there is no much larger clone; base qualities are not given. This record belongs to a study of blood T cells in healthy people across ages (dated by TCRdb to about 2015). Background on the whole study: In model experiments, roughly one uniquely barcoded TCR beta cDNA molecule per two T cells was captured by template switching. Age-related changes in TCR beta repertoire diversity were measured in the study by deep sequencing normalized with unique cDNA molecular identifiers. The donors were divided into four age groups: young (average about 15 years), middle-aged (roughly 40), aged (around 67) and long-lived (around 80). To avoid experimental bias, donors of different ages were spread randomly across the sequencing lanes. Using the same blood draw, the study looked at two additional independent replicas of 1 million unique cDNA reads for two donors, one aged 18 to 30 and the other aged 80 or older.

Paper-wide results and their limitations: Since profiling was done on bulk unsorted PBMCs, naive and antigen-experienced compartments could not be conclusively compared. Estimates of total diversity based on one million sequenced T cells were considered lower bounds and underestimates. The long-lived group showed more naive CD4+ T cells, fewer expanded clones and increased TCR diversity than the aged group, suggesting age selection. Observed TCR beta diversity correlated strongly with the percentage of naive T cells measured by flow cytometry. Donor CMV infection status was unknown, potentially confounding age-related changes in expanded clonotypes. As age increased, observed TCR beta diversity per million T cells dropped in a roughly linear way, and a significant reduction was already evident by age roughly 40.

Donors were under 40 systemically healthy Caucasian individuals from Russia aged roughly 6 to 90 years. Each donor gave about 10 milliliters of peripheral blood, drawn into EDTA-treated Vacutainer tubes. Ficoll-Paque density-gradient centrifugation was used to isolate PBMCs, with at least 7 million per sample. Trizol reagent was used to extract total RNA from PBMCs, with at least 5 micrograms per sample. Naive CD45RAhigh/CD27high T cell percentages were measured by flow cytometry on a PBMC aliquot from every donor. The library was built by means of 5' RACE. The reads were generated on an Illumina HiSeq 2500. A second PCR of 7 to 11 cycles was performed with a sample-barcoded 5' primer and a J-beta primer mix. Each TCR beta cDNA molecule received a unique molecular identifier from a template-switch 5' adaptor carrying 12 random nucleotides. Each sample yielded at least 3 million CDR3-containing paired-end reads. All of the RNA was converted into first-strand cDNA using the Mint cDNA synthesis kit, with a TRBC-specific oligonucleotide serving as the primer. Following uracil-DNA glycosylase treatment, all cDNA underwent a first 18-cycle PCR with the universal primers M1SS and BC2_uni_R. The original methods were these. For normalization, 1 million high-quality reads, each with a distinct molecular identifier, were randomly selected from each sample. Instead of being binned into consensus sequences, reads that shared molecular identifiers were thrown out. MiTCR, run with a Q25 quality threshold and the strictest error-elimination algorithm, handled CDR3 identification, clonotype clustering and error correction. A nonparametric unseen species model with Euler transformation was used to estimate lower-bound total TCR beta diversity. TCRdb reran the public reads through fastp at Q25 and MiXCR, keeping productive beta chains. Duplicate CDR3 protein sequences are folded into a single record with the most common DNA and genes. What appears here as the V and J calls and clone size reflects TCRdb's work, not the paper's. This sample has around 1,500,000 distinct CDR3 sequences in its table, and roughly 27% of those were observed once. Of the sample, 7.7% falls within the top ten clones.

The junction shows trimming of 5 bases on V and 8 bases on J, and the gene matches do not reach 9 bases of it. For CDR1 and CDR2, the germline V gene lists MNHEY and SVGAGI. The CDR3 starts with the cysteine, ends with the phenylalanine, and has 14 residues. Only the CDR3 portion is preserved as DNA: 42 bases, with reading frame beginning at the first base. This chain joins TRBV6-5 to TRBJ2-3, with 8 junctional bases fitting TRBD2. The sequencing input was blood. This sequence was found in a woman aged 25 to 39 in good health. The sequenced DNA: TGTGCCAGCAGTCCTCCCGGGGGGGTGGTTACGCAGTATTTT. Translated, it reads CASSPPGGVVTQYF.